These 17 T cell receptor beta chains share one sample of origin, sequenced in a study of T cell responses to AZD1222 COVID-19 vaccine. Assay used: immunoSEQ multiplex PCR; TCRdb lists only in-frame clones, some missing. Here the sample spans 140,000 to 150,000 clones, approximately 90% being singletons. The specimen comprised peripheral blood, sampled on day 0 of AZD1222 vaccination. These receptors all stem from an adult in good health.

This clone has just one count. The chain uses TRBV7-2 and TRBJ2-1; TRBD2 agrees at 9 bases. Germline values: CDR1 SGHTA, CDR2 FQGNSA. This CDR3 has 15 amino acids. With 5 bases clipped from V and 10 bases from J, the junction kept 12 bases outside the gene matches. Here the CDR3 reads CASSAAGTSYREQFF. In DNA, the CDR3 is TGTGCCAGCAGCGCAGCCGGGACTAGCTATAGGGAGCAGTTCTTC.

The J gene is TRBJ1-5, the V gene TRBV19; D ambiguous. Trimming took 8 bases from V and 4 from J, leaving 18 bases between them. The CDR3 consists of 15 residues. CDR1 is LNHDA and CDR2 is SQIVND in the germline V gene (reference sequence). This CDR3 reads CASLLRGGSNQPQHF. The CDR3 DNA follows: TGTGCCAGTCTACTCCGGGGAGGGAGTAATCAGCCCCAGCATTTT.

The chain uses TRBV10-3 and TRBJ1-2; no definite D call. The CDR3 loop spans 13 amino acids. CDR1 ENHRY and CDR2 SYGVKD come from the germline V gene. V was cut by 6 bases and J by 5 bases, with 13 bases left in between. The DNA of the CDR3 is TGTGCCATCAGGCAGGTTAATGGATATGGCTACACCTTC. Translation gives CAIRQVNGYGYTF.

The chain links TRBV5-1 to TRBJ1-3; no reliable D call. Trimming stripped 0 bases from V and 3 bases from J, with 10 bases between. The CDR3 runs to 15 residues. Germline-derived CDR1 and CDR2 are SGHRS and YFSETQ. The CDR3, as DNA: TGCGCCAGCAGCTTGGGCGAGGACGGTGGAAACACCATATATTTT. Its translation is CASSLGEDGGNTIYF.

The table lists this clone with a count of one. This chain connects TRBV19 to TRBJ1-2; D is possibly TRBD1 (6 bases). Germline values: CDR1 LNHDA, CDR2 SQIVND (reference sequence). This CDR3 spans 16 amino acids. The V gene lost 6 bases and the J gene lost 7 bases, with 24 bases spanning the gap. As DNA, the CDR3 is TGTGCCAGTAGCGGCCGGGAGTGGGACAATTATGGTGGCTACACCTTC. Translated, it gives CASSGREWDNYGGYTF.

This chain uses TRBV6-6 with TRBJ1-5; unclear D gene. The ends were cut back, 0 bases at V and 5 bases at J, with 8 bases in the middle. This CDR3 has 14 residues. Germline V gene sequence: CDR1 MNHNY, CDR2 SVGAGI (reference sequence). Here the CDR3 reads CASSYSGVDQPQHF. For the CDR3, the DNA is TGTGCCAGCAGTTACTCTGGGGTGGATCAGCCCCAGCATTTT.

J is TRBJ2-3 and V is TRBV19; D possibly matches TRBD1 or TRBD2 (5 bases each). Germline-derived CDR1 and CDR2 are LNHDA and SQIVND (reference sequence). CDR3 size: 16 residues. The V gene lost 3 bases and the J gene lost 1 base, with 14 bases spanning the gap. CDR3 sequence reads: CASSIRGAGRTDTQYF. The CDR3 DNA is TGTGCCAGTAGTATCAGAGGGGCTGGTCGCACAGATACGCAGTATTTT.

DNA for the CDR3: TGTGCCAGCAGCCGGAACACTGAAGCTTTCTTT. Its protein product is CASSRNTEAFF. The chain has TRBV28 and TRBJ1-1; D is uncertain. In germline, CDR1 is MDHEN, CDR2 SYDVKM. Trimming cost V 6 bases and J 1 base, with 3 bases left between them. The CDR3 spans 11 residues.

This rearrangement joins TRBV2 to TRBJ1-2, with unresolved D. The CDR3 consists of 14 residues. Between the trimmed V and J ends, which lost 4 bases and 4 bases, there was a span of 13 bases. The germline V gene has CDR1 SNHLY and CDR2 FYNNEI. Here the CDR3 reads CASSATGRAYGYTF. The CDR3 nucleotides read TGTGCCAGCAGTGCTACCGGGAGGGCCTATGGCTACACCTTC.

The J gene is TRBJ1-1, the V gene TRBV12-3 or TRBV12-4; no firm D call. The CDR3 extends over 12 amino acids. The ends were cut back, 6 bases at V and 1 base at J, with 6 bases in the middle. CDR3 protein: CASRPANTEAFF. The CDR3, as DNA: TGTGCCAGCAGACCGGCGAACACTGAAGCTTTCTTT.

The chain is built from TRBV25-1 and TRBJ2-7; no clear D. Trimming shortened V by 8 bases and J by 0 bases, and 11 bases separated the two germline ends. Germline V gives CDR1 MGHDK, CDR2 SYGVNS. CDR3 length: 13 amino acids. This CDR3 is CASGVPFSYEQYF. CDR3 bases: TGTGCCAGCGGGGTCCCATTCTCCTACGAGCAGTACTTC.

The chain combines TRBV13 with TRBJ2-2, with D possibly TRBD2 on 7 matching bases. Germline values: CDR1 PRHDT, CDR2 FYEKMQ (reference sequence). The CDR3 sequence is 13 residues long. The V end was cut by 5 bases, the J end by 7 bases, with 11 bases between. CDR3 sequence reads: CASSAGAYGELFF. The CDR3 nucleotides read TGTGCCAGCAGCGCGGGGGCTTACGGGGAGCTGTTTTTT.

This clone showed up just a few times. The chain joins TRBV27 to TRBJ2-1; 9 bases map to TRBD2. The germline V gene has CDR1 MNHEY and CDR2 SMNVEV (reference sequence). The ends lost 6 bases at V and 2 bases at J; junction bases unmatched: 5. The CDR3 extends over 15 amino acids. CDR3 in amino acids: CASRKRGVAYNEQFF. The CDR3 DNA sequence: TGTGCCAGCAGAAAGCGGGGGGTGGCCTACAATGAGCAGTTCTTC.

The chain joins TRBV5-4 to TRBJ1-1; TRBD1 matches 7 bases. The V gene's germline CDR1 is SGHNT and CDR2 YYREEE (reference sequence). The J segment lost 1 base and the V segment lost 3 bases, leaving 3 bases of the junction unmatched. The CDR3 runs to 14 residues. Here the CDR3 reads CASSYRGPNTEAFF. The CDR3 bases are TGTGCCAGCAGCTACAGGGGACCGAACACTGAAGCTTTCTTT.

The chain is built from TRBV2 and TRBJ1-2; 7 bases align to TRBD1. Germline V gene sequence: CDR1 SNHLY, CDR2 FYNNEI. The V segment lost 1 base and the J segment 6 bases; nucleotides outside the gene matches: 14. The CDR3 contains 17 residues. This CDR3 is CASSEEVWGQKLNGYTF. In nucleotides, the CDR3 is TGTGCCAGCAGTGAAGAAGTTTGGGGACAGAAGTTAAATGGCTACACCTTC. The variable domain in full, completed from reference TRBV2 and TRBJ1-2, reads EPEVTQTPSHQVTQMGQEVILRCVPISNHLYFYWYRQILGQKVEFLVSFYNNEISEKSEIFDDQFSVERPDGSNFTLKIRSTKLEDSAMYFCASSEEVWGQKLNGYTFGSGTRLTVV.

This rearrangement joins TRBV9 to TRBJ2-1; TRBD1 might be the D (5 bases). V was clipped by 3 bases and J by 6 bases, with 13 bases between them. Germline V gives CDR1 SGDLS, CDR2 YYNGEE. This CDR3 spans 14 amino acids. CDR3 nucleotides: TGTGCCAGCAGCGCAGTAGGTCAGGGCAATGAGCAGTTCTTC. Translation: CASSAVGQGNEQFF. Combining the CDR3 with reference TRBV9 and TRBJ2-1 gives the whole variable domain DSGVTQTPKHLITATGQRVTLRCSPRSGDLSVYWYQQSLDQGLQFLIQYYNGEERAKGNILERFSAQQFPDLHSELNLSSLELGDSALYFCASSAVGQGNEQFFGPGTRLTVL.

V gene TRBV28 combines with J gene TRBJ1-6; D is uncertain. This CDR3 has 15 residues. The V end was cut by 4 bases, the J end by 9 bases, with 16 bases between. Germline values: CDR1 MDHEN, CDR2 SYDVKM. The CDR3 bases are TGTGCCAGCAGTTCTACCCACCAGCGTACTTCACCCCTCCACTTT. This sequence encodes CASSSTHQRTSPLHF.